These T cell receptor beta chains were read from a single sample in a study of T cell changes during pregnancy in multiple sclerosis. Measured with immunoSEQ multiplex PCR; TCRdb has only the in-frame clones, and not every one. Among roughly 45,000 clones listed, 88% were seen once. The input for sequencing was CD4+ T cells from peripheral blood mononuclear cells, taken in the second trimester of pregnancy. These receptors were obtained from a female donor with multiple sclerosis, enrolled in a pregnancy study. The CDR3 runs from the conserved cysteine through the conserved F or W. A D gene is named only where the DNA matches it firmly. Clone size is not always given. Where it is, it says once, few, many or a class for expanded clones.

v_call: TRBV6-5
d_call: .
j_call: TRBJ1-4
clone_size: medium-sized
cdr3_nt: TGTGCCAGCAGTTATACTCAAGGGGGAGAAAAACTGTTTTTT
cdr3_aa: CASSYTQGGEKLFF

v_call: TRBV5-4
d_call: TRBD1
j_call: TRBJ1-2
clone_size: once
cdr3_nt: TGTGCCAGCAGCGCTCCCGGGACAGGGGATAGAGGCTATGGCTACACCTTC
cdr3_aa: CASSAPGTGDRGYGYTF

v_call: TRBV2
d_call: .
j_call: TRBJ2-4
clone_size: .
cdr3_nt: TGTGCCAGCGCCACTCGAAGAAACATTCAGTACTTC
cdr3_aa: CASATRRNIQYF

v_call: TRBV7-9
d_call: .
j_call: TRBJ2-1
clone_size: .
cdr3_nt: TGTGCCAGCAGCTTAGCCGTGAGTAACTACAATGAGCAGTTCTTC
cdr3_aa: CASSLAVSNYNEQFF

v_call: TRBV28
d_call: .
j_call: TRBJ2-1
clone_size: once
cdr3_nt: TGTGCCAGCACACTAGGACGATGGAATGAGCAGTTCTTC
cdr3_aa: CASTLGRWNEQFF

v_call: TRBV6-5
d_call: TRBD2
j_call: TRBJ2-3
clone_size: .
cdr3_nt: TGTGCCAGCAGGACTAGCGGGGTAGATACGCAGTATTTT
cdr3_aa: CASRTSGVDTQYF

v_call: TRBV19
d_call: TRBD1
j_call: TRBJ2-2
clone_size: .
cdr3_nt: TGTGCCAGTAGTATAGATCTTCATGGACAGGGAGGGAACACCGGGGAGCTGTTTTTT
cdr3_aa: CASSIDLHGQGGNTGELFF

v_call: TRBV7-9
d_call: .
j_call: TRBJ1-1
clone_size: medium-sized
cdr3_nt: TGTGCCAGTTCGCTCGAGTACACTGAAGCTTTCTTT
cdr3_aa: CASSLEYTEAFF

v_call: TRBV30
d_call: TRBD2
j_call: TRBJ2-3
clone_size: once
cdr3_nt: TGTGCCTGGAAGACTAGCGGTAGCACAGATACGCAGTATTTT
cdr3_aa: CAWKTSGSTDTQYF

v_call: TRBV2
d_call: TRBD1
j_call: TRBJ1-2
clone_size: .
cdr3_nt: TGTGCCAGCACAGGGACAGGGGCCCCCTATGGCTACACCTTC
cdr3_aa: CASTGTGAPYGYTF